These 30 T cell receptor beta chains originate from one sample sequenced in a study of shared clonotypes between healthy human individuals. The data were produced by immunoSEQ multiplex PCR, yet TCRdb's version contains in-frame clones alone and is incomplete. The profile shows around 370,000 clones, about 96% of them singletons. Sequenced sample: memory CD8+ T cells sorted from blood. Subset in this sample: CD45RO+ cells pooled with CCR7-negative TemRA cells. These receptors were collected from a man younger than 40 in good health.

This clone was observed a single time. The chain carries TRBV5-1 and TRBJ2-7, with 13 bases lining up with TRBD2. The germline gives CDR1 SGHRS, CDR2 YFSETQ. J lost 7 bases, V lost 5 bases, and 9 bases had no gene match. This CDR3 has 15 amino acids. CDR3 residues: CASRPDGLAGEEQYF. DNA for the CDR3: TGCGCCAGCAGACCCGATGGACTAGCGGGAGAGGAGCAGTACTTC.

The rearrangement links TRBV15 to TRBJ2-4; D perhaps matches TRBD1 (6 bases). The CDR3 sequence is 14 residues long. Trimming pared 3 bases from V and 6 bases from J, leaving 12 bases between. CDR1 and CDR2 from the germline V gene are LNHNV and YYDKDF (reference sequence). The CDR3 bases are TGTGCCACCAGCAGGGACCAACAGGGAAACATTCAGTACTTC. It codes for CATSRDQQGNIQYF.

CDR3 amino acids: CSVVRSGLNNEQFF. CDR3 DNA: TGCAGCGTTGTACGATCCGGGCTGAACAATGAGCAGTTCTTC. The V gene is TRBV29-1, the J gene TRBJ2-1; no definite D call. Germline V gene sequence: CDR1 SQVTM, CDR2 ANQGSEA. V was cut by 4 bases and J by 5 bases, with 15 bases left in between. The CDR3 runs to 14 residues.

The J gene is TRBJ1-5, the V gene TRBV27; D perhaps matches TRBD1 (6 bases). The CDR3 totals 15 residues. The V and J ends lost 5 bases and 4 bases respectively, with 15 bases between them. The germline gives CDR1 MNHEY, CDR2 SMNVEV (reference sequence). In DNA form, the CDR3 reads TGTGCCAGCAGTCGATGGGACAATGGAAATCAGCCCCAGCATTTT. Translation: CASSRWDNGNQPQHF.

The CDR3 DNA sequence: TGTGCCAGCAGCTCCTGGACTAGCGGGTATGAGACCCAGTACTTC. Protein sequence: CASSSWTSGYETQYF. This chain links TRBV7-9 with TRBJ2-5; 11 bases are shared with TRBD2. Trimming at V came to 4 bases and at J to 5 bases, leaving 6 bases not matched to a gene. The CDR3 contains 15 residues. Germline V gene data show CDR1 as SEHNR and CDR2 as FQNEAQ (reference sequence). The whole variable domain, remainder taken from reference TRBV7-9 and TRBJ2-5, is DTGVSQNPRHKITKRGQNVTFRCDPISEHNRLYWYRQTLGQGPEFLTYFQNEAQLEKSRLLSDRFSAERPKGSFSTLEIQRTEQGDSAMYLCASSSWTSGYETQYFGPGTRLLVL.

This chain joins TRBV10-2 and TRBJ2-3; a weak D match, TRBD2 (5 bases). The CDR3 has 15 residues. The germline gives CDR1 WSHSY, CDR2 SAAADI. V lost 6 bases to trimming and J lost 5 bases, with 18 bases between them. DNA of the CDR3: TGCGCCAGCAGGGCGTCGTGGACGGGGTTAGATACGCAGTATTTT. Protein sequence: CASRASWTGLDTQYF.

The chain joins TRBV28 to TRBJ2-7, with 8 bases identical to TRBD2. The CDR3 has 17 amino acids. V lost 6 bases and J lost 4; bases outside the gene matches: 17. Germline V lookup: CDR1 MDHEN, CDR2 SYDVKM. CDR3 in DNA: TGTGCCAGCAGCCTCAATTCCGGGACTAGTCCCCTTTACGAGCAGTACTTC. Its translation is CASSLNSGTSPLYEQYF.

The V gene is TRBV27, the J gene TRBJ1-5; maybe TRBD1 (6 bases). The CDR3 spans 12 residues. Germline V gene sequence: CDR1 MNHEY, CDR2 SMNVEV (reference sequence). Trimming left V 3 bases short and J 6 bases short, with 6 bases between. For the CDR3, the DNA is TGTGCCAGCAGTTTGACAGGTCAGCCCCAGCATTTT. Its translation: CASSLTGQPQHF.

The chain recombines TRBV11-2 with TRBJ2-7, with unresolved D. This CDR3 has 16 residues. The V end lost 2 bases, the J end lost 3 bases, and 17 bases lay between the germline ends. Germline values: CDR1 SGHAT, CDR2 FQNNGV. The CDR3 DNA reads as TGTGCCAGCAGCTTAATGCGTAATGGCGGATTCTACGAGCAGTACTTC. This codes for CASSLMRNGGFYEQYF.

The gene calls are TRBV19 and TRBJ2-7; 12 bases align to TRBD1. Per germline, CDR1 LNHDA and CDR2 SQIVND (reference sequence). The CDR3 runs 14 residues. Trimming removed 3 bases from V and 5 bases from J; junction bases left unmatched: 2. The CDR3 loop is CASSIGTGGNEQYF. CDR3 DNA: TGTGCCAGTAGTATCGGGACAGGGGGCAACGAGCAGTACTTC. The variable domain in full, with the rest retrieved from reference TRBV19 and TRBJ2-7, is DGGITQSPKYLFRKEGQNVTLSCEQNLNHDAMYWYRQDPGQGLRLIYYSQIVNDFQKGDIAEGYSVSREKKESFPLTVTSAQKNPTAFYLCASSIGTGGNEQYFGPGTRLTVT.

Concerning this clone itself: In the same sample, other DNA sequences code for this CDR3. The V and J genes are TRBV27 and TRBJ2-7; TRBD2 might be the D (6 bases). The length of the CDR3 is 13 residues. Germline CDR1 and CDR2: MNHEY and SMNVEV (reference sequence). Trimming removed 2 bases from V and 1 base from J, with 6 bases in between. This CDR3 is CASSLGTSYEQYF. DNA for the CDR3: TGTGCCAGCAGTTTAGGGACTTCCTACGAGCAGTACTTC.

CDR3 residues: CASSFSGSSYNEQFF. The CDR3, as DNA: TGCGCCAGCAGCTTTAGCGGGAGCTCCTACAATGAGCAGTTCTTC. The rearrangement joins TRBV5-1 to TRBJ2-1, with 9 bases that match TRBD2. Germline CDR1 is SGHRS and CDR2 is YFSETQ. After removal of 2 bases from V and 0 bases from J, the junction contained 0 bases not matched to a gene. The CDR3 consists of 15 residues.

The chain has TRBV10-3 and TRBJ2-3; no firm D call. CDR3 length equals 15 residues. The ends were cut back, 3 bases at V and 2 bases at J, with 12 bases in the middle. Looked up from germline, CDR1 is ENHRY and CDR2 is SYGVKD. CDR3 protein: CAISDVRIPTDTQYF. CDR3 bases: TGTGCCATCAGTGATGTCAGGATCCCCACAGATACGCAGTATTTT.

V and J are TRBV28 and TRBJ2-3; 8 nucleotides agree with TRBD2. V shed 3 bases and J 6 bases; nucleotides not matched to a gene: 8. CDR3 length: 15 residues. Germline assignment: CDR1 MDHEN and CDR2 SYDVKM. The CDR3 DNA is TGTGCCAGCAGTTTTGGCGGGACTAGAGCCGATACGCAGTATTTT. This sequence encodes CASSFGGTRADTQYF.

The chain uses TRBV14 and TRBJ2-5; 11 nucleotides match TRBD2. In germline, CDR1 is SGHDN, CDR2 FVKESK. This CDR3 has 13 residues. V lost 7 bases, J lost 4 bases, and 2 bases stayed unmatched. The CDR3 region is CASTLAGGETQYF. In nucleotides, the CDR3 is TGTGCCAGCACCCTAGCGGGAGGAGAGACCCAGTACTTC.

The chain is built from TRBV28 and TRBJ2-7; D call uncertain. Germline CDR1 MDHEN, CDR2 SYDVKM. Between the trimmed V and J ends, which lost 2 bases and 5 bases, there was a span of 4 bases. The CDR3 is made up of 11 amino acids. DNA for the CDR3: TGTGCCAGCAGTTTAATGGACGAGCAGTACTTC. Translating gives CASSLMDEQYF.

The CDR3 DNA reads TGTGCCAGCAGCGAGGTCCGGGACACGGGACTAGCGGGAGTTACCCAAGAGACCCAGTACTTC. Amino acids: CASSEVRDTGLAGVTQETQYF. The chain has TRBV7-6 and TRBJ2-5, with 14 bases aligning to TRBD2. Germline CDR1 reads SGHVS; CDR2 reads FNYEAQ. This CDR3 contains 21 residues. J was trimmed by 1 base and V by 5 bases; bases with no gene match: 18.

V usage is TRBV25-1 and J usage is TRBJ2-3; D may correspond to TRBD1 or TRBD2 (5 bases each). V was clipped by 2 bases and J by 1 base, with 7 bases between them. The germline V gene encodes CDR1 MGHDK and CDR2 SYGVNS. CDR3 length: 14 amino acids. The DNA for the CDR3 is TGTGCCAGCAGTGAAAGGGACCGCACAGATACGCAGTATTTT. Protein sequence: CASSERDRTDTQYF.

This clone has only one observation. V gene TRBV2 combines with J gene TRBJ1-1, with TRBD1 matching over 8 bases. CDR3 length equals 15 residues. Germline-derived CDR1 and CDR2 are SNHLY and FYNNEI. With V trimmed by 10 bases and J by 4 bases, 14 bases remained unmatched. CDR3 in amino acids: CATSKGQGGRTEAFF. The CDR3 nucleotides read TGTGCCACTTCGAAAGGACAGGGTGGACGCACTGAAGCTTTCTTT.

The chain carries TRBV15 and TRBJ1-1; 9 positions agree with TRBD1. J gave up 3 bases and V 10 bases, and 3 bases lay outside the gene matches. Germline V gene sequence: CDR1 LNHNV, CDR2 YYDKDF (reference sequence). The CDR3 consists of 12 residues. In DNA, the CDR3 is TGTGCCATCCGGGACAGGGACACTGAAGCTTTCTTT. Protein: CAIRDRDTEAFF.

V is TRBV6-1 and J is TRBJ1-2, with unresolved D. Trimming stripped 4 bases from V and 8 bases from J, with 17 bases between. This CDR3 has 14 amino acids. The V gene's germline CDR1 is MNHNS and CDR2 SASEGT. CDR3 protein: CASSGVHGSRGYTF. Written as DNA, the CDR3 is TGTGCCAGCAGTGGGGTACACGGATCTCGCGGCTACACCTTC.

The chain joins TRBV28 to TRBJ1-4; D is undetermined. The CDR3 length is 14 residues. Deletions cut 6 bases from V and 4 bases from J, with 12 bases between. Germline V gene sequence: CDR1 MDHEN, CDR2 SYDVKM. Here the CDR3 DNA reads TGTGCCAGCAGCCCTGGAGGCGTTAATGAAAAACTGTTTTTT. As protein: CASSPGGVNEKLFF. Full variable domain (missing parts from reference TRBV28 and TRBJ1-4): DVKVTQSSRYLVKRTGEKVFLECVQDMDHENMFWYRQDPGLGLRLIYFSYDVKMKEKGDIPEGYSVSREKKERFSLILESASTNQTSMYLCASSPGGVNEKLFFGSGTQLSVL.

The gene calls are TRBV28 and TRBJ2-5; 13 bases agree with TRBD2. CDR3 length: 17 residues. With 1 base clipped from V and 5 bases from J, the junction kept 7 bases outside the gene matches. The germline CDR1 and CDR2 sequences are MDHEN and SYDVKM. The CDR3 bases are TGTGCCAGCAGTTTATCTTGGACTAGCGGGAGTGTCGAGACCCAGTACTTC. Translation gives CASSLSWTSGSVETQYF. Combining the CDR3 with reference TRBV28 and TRBJ2-5 gives the whole variable domain DVKVTQSSRYLVKRTGEKVFLECVQDMDHENMFWYRQDPGLGLRLIYFSYDVKMKEKGDIPEGYSVSREKKERFSLILESASTNQTSMYLCASSLSWTSGSVETQYFGPGTRLLVL.

The rearrangement uses TRBV18 and TRBJ2-3; D gene ambiguous. There are 13 residues in the CDR3. Per germline, CDR1 KGHSH and CDR2 LQKENI. Trimming shortened V by 4 bases and J by 2 bases, and 7 bases separated the two germline ends. CDR3 DNA sequence: TGTGCCAGCTCACTCAATCCCACAGATACGCAGTATTTT. Translating gives CASSLNPTDTQYF.

This clone was observed once. The chain combines TRBV10-3 with TRBJ2-7; 7 bases match TRBD1. V lost 1 base, J lost 0 bases, and 6 bases stayed unmatched. The CDR3 is 16 amino acids. Germline CDR1 and CDR2: ENHRY and SYGVKD. The CDR3 region has the DNA TGTGCCATCAGTGAGTTAGGGGGCAGGCCCTCCTACGAGCAGTACTTC. It is translated as CAISELGGRPSYEQYF.

J is TRBJ1-4 and V is TRBV2; possible D gene TRBD1, 5 bases. Germline V gene data show CDR1 as SNHLY and CDR2 as FYNNEI. CDR3 size: 14 residues. Trimming left V 7 bases short and J 4 bases short, with 13 bases between. The CDR3 is CASNWTPRNEKLFF. The CDR3 bases are TGTGCCAGCAACTGGACACCTCGTAATGAAAAACTGTTTTTT.

The chain employs TRBV7-6 and TRBJ1-4; possibly TRBD1 for D (6 bases). CDR1 is SGHVS, CDR2 FNYEAQ, per germline. This CDR3 is 13 amino acids long. V lost 5 bases and J lost 7, with 11 bases in between. CDR3: CASSVRRGEKLFF. The CDR3 DNA sequence: TGTGCCAGCAGCGTCCGCAGGGGTGAAAAACTGTTTTTT.

A single count supports this clone. CDR3 sequence: CASSLKVSYEQYF. In nucleotides, the CDR3 is TGTGCCAGCAGTTTGAAGGTATCCTACGAGCAGTACTTC. This chain uses TRBV28 with TRBJ2-7; D gene uncertain. Germline-derived CDR1 and CDR2 are MDHEN and SYDVKM. This CDR3 has 13 amino acids. Trimming shortened V by 3 bases and J by 1 base, and 7 bases separated the two germline ends.

This chain connects TRBV9 to TRBJ2-3; D possibly corresponds to TRBD2 (5 bases). V was trimmed by 0 bases and J by 6 bases, leaving 17 bases between them. Germline V gene lookup returns CDR1 SGDLS and CDR2 YYNGEE. The CDR3 extends over 16 amino acids. In DNA form, the CDR3 reads TGTGCCAGCAGCGTAGACCCCCTGGGAGTGATGGATACGCAGTATTTT. This gives the protein CASSVDPLGVMDTQYF.

The chain is built from TRBV25-1 and TRBJ2-1; tentative D call: TRBD2 (5 bases). CDR1 and CDR2 from the germline V gene are MGHDK and SYGVNS. The CDR3 runs to 13 residues. Trimming took 3 bases from V and 12 from J, leaving 15 bases between them. In DNA, the CDR3 is TGTGCCAGCAGTGAGATATACGGGGATTGGCAGTTCTTC. It specifies CASSEIYGDWQFF.